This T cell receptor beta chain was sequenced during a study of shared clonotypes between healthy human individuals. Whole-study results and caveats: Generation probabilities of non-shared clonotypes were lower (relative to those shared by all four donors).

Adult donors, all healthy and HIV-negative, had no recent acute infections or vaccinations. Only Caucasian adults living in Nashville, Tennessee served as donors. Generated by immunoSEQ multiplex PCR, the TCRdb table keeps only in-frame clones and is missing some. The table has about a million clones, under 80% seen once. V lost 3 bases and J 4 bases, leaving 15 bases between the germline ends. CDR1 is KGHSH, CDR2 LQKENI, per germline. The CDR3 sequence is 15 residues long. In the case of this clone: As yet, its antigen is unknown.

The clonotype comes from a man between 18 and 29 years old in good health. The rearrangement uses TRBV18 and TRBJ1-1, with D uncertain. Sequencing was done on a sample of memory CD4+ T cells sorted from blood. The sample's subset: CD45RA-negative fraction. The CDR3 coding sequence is TGTGCCAGCTCACCCAACCCGTCCAGTATCACTGAAGCTTTCTTT. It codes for CASSPNPSSITEAFF.